What follows describes a single T cell receptor (beta chain). The sample comes from a study of T cell responses to AZD1222 COVID-19 vaccine. Assay: immunoSEQ multiplex PCR; the TCRdb copy retains only in-frame clones and omits some. The data show roughly 160,000 clones, 91% seen once. Germline CDR1 MNHEY, CDR2 SVGAGI. V lost 4 bases, J lost 8 bases, and 7 bases stayed unmatched. The CDR3 contains 16 residues. The receptor comes from an adult in good health. The chain is built from TRBV6-5 and TRBJ2-1, with 14 bases lining up with TRBD2. The sequencing used peripheral blood, collected on day 0 of AZD1222 vaccination. In nucleotides, the CDR3 is TGTGCCAGCAGTTTCAGACTAGCGGGGGGGCTCGATGAGCAGTTCTTC. Translation gives CASSFRLAGGLDEQFF.